The subject of this entry is one T cell receptor beta chain. Its antigen is as yet unknown. This entry belongs to a study of cytomegalovirus exposure and HLA in healthy donors. Study-level background: Membership in the Caucasian-associated ancestry cluster was found for around 85% of nearly 400 genotyped donors.

A multiplex PCR was run with 60 Vbeta primers and 13 Jbeta primers. The repertoire was sequenced with immunoSEQ multiplex PCR; TCRdb's copy has only in-frame clones and lacks some. This table holds around 120,000 clones, around 80% found once. The study's findings and limits: The authors considered a cluster of highly shared sequence variants likely to be a sequencing artifact.

This sequence was found in a middle-aged woman in good health and CMV-seropositive. Specimen: PBMCs.

CDR3 sequence reads: CASSQEGQGHEKLFF. The CDR3 nucleotides are TGTGCCAGCAGCCAAGAGGGGCAGGGGCATGAAAAACTGTTTTTT. The chain links TRBV4-2 to TRBJ1-4, with D possibly being TRBD1 (6 bases). Germline-derived CDR1 and CDR2 are LGHNA and YNFKEQ. Trimming pared 0 bases from V and 6 bases from J, leaving 11 bases between. The CDR3 runs to 15 residues.